This T cell receptor beta chain was captured in a study of T cells after yellow fever vaccination. Study conclusions and caveats: It was a small share of clonotypes that appeared in both CD4 and CD8 compartments. Abundant clonotypes (contaminants from the bulk population) could be present in FACS-sorted repertoires. Reappearance after the booster was observed for most primary-vaccination clones (roughly 97% CD4, almost 90% CD8). Peaking on day 5 versus 15, the secondary response was faster but weaker.

This clonotype was observed a handful of times. The antigen remains undetermined. TCRdb itself ran the 5' RACE reads through MiXCR, one entry per CDR3 protein. The sample lists 340,000 or so distinct CDR3 sequences; 12% were seen once. V lost 6 bases to trimming and J lost 6 bases, with 17 bases between them. Germline values: CDR1 DFQATT, CDR2 SNEGSKA (reference sequence). The CDR3 consists of 13 residues. This receptor was identified in a man in his late teens or twenties who received the YFV17D yellow fever vaccine. The rearrangement uses TRBV20-1 and TRBJ1-1; D call uncertain. The source was CD4+ T cells sorted from PBMCs, collected 15 days after the yellow fever booster vaccination. The CDR3 DNA is TGCAGTGCCAAAGACACGGGAGACCCTGAAGCTTTCTTT. It specifies CSAKDTGDPEAFF.